This T cell receptor (beta chain) was retrieved from a study of blood T cell repertoires in COVID-19. Study background: The United States, Italy and Spain provided the acute and convalescent COVID-19 samples.

Trimming pared 6 bases from V and 4 bases from J, leaving 16 bases between. The V gene's germline CDR1 is PRHDT and CDR2 FYEKMQ (reference sequence). This CDR3 has 15 amino acids. TCRdb keeps only in-frame clones here, not all; method: immunoSEQ multiplex PCR. The table includes approximately 190,000 clones, approximately 84% detected once. Sequencing was carried out using peripheral blood. This TCR was recovered from a woman aged 70 to 79 with active or convalescent COVID-19. The chain couples TRBV13 to TRBJ2-1; D is possibly TRBD2 (5 bases). CDR3 residues: CASRLSGVPYNEQFF. The CDR3 nucleotides are TGTGCCAGCAGATTGAGCGGAGTCCCATACAATGAGCAGTTCTTC.